A selection of T cell receptor beta chains follows, all from one sample in a study of shared clonotypes between healthy human individuals. Assay: immunoSEQ multiplex PCR; the TCRdb copy retains only in-frame clones and omits some. The table shows around 700,000 clones, with around 72% occurring only once. Sequenced sample: memory CD4+ T cells sorted from blood. These TCRs come from a woman aged 25 to 45 in good health. Each CDR3 is given with its conserved first and last residue. The D gene is left open where the match is weak. Clone size is not always given. Where it is, it says once, few, many or a class for expanded clones.

abundance,j_gene,v_gene,len,d_gene,CDR3nt,CDR3aa
-,TRBJ2-3,TRBV28,17,TRBD2,TGTGCCAGTCGAAAAGGACTAGCGGGAGGGAAGGCAGATACGCAGTATTTT,CASRKGLAGGKADTQYF
-,TRBJ1-2,TRBV25-1,14,TRBD1,TGTGCCAGCAGTGCGGGACAGGGTCGGGTTGGCTACACCTTC,CASSAGQGRVGYTF
-,TRBJ1-4,TRBV27,11,-,TGTGCCAGCAGTTCTAATGAAAAACTGTTTTTT,CASSSNEKLFF
-,TRBJ2-3,TRBV29-1,13,-,TGCAGCGTTAAGGTTTCCGCCACAGATACGCAGTATTTT,CSVKVSATDTQYF
-,TRBJ1-4,TRBV9,14,-,TGTGCCAGCAGCCAAACGGACGGAAATGAAAAACTGTTTTTT,CASSQTDGNEKLFF
-,TRBJ2-1,TRBV19,16,TRBD2,TGTGCCAGTAGTATTCGACTAGCGGACACCTACAATGAGCAGTTCTTC,CASSIRLADTYNEQFF
-,TRBJ2-2,TRBV5-1,14,-,TGCGCCAGCAGCTTGACCGTCAACACCGGGGAGCTGTTTTTT,CASSLTVNTGELFF
-,TRBJ2-3,TRBV5-4,17,-,TGTGCCAGCAGCACCAGCGTCTCGGGACATCTCACAGATACGCAGTATTTT,CASSTSVSGHLTDTQYF
once,TRBJ1-1,TRBV9,14,-,TGTGCCAGCAGCGTAGGAGGAGGTGAGACTGAAGCTTTCTTT,CASSVGGGETEAFF
-,TRBJ2-1,TRBV11-3,17,TRBD2,TGTGCCAGCAGCTTAGGCGGAGGGGCGGCCGGGGGGAATGAGCAGTTCTTC,CASSLGGGAAGGNEQFF
-,TRBJ2-7,TRBV4-1,15,TRBD1,TGCGCCAGCAGCGAAGCAGACAGGGGGCTTTACGAGCAGTACTTC,CASSEADRGLYEQYF
-,TRBJ2-5,TRBV5-1,13,-,TGCGCCAGCAGCTTCCAGGGAGAAGAGACCCAGTACTTC,CASSFQGEETQYF
-,TRBJ1-2,TRBV19,16,TRBD1,TGTGCCAGTAGACCCGGGACAGGTAGAGCTAACTATGGCTACACCTTC,CASRPGTGRANYGYTF
-,TRBJ1-5,TRBV5-1,15,TRBD1,TGCGCCAGCAGCCTGACAGGGGGCGCGGCTCAGCCCCAGCATTTT,CASSLTGGAAQPQHF
-,TRBJ2-1,TRBV7-6,16,TRBD2,TGTGCCAGCAGCGCACTAGAGGGGAGGGCCTACAATGAGCAGTTCTTC,CASSALEGRAYNEQFF
-,TRBJ2-7,TRBV10-3,15,TRBD1,TGTGCCATCAGTGTAGGACAGGGAATCGCCCACGAGCAGTACTTC,CAISVGQGIAHEQYF
-,TRBJ2-7,TRBV5-1,13,-,TGCGCCAGCCCGGACCCAAAACACTACGAGCAGTACTTC,CASPDPKHYEQYF
-,TRBJ2-7,TRBV28,16,TRBD2,TGTGCCAGCAGTTTATTAATGGCTAGCGGGAGCCCCGAGCAGTACTTC,CASSLLMASGSPEQYF
-,TRBJ2-3,TRBV7-6,17,-,TGTGCCAGCAGTGGAGGCGGGATTAAGGACCCCACAGATACGCAGTATTTT,CASSGGGIKDPTDTQYF